One sample yielded the 8 T cell receptor beta chains listed below, sequenced in a study of shared T cell receptors in the human thymus. Assay: immunoSEQ multiplex PCR; the TCRdb copy retains only in-frame clones and omits some. The sample yields 600,000 or so clones, around 87% seen once. The data were also submitted as part of a second study, on human thymus T cells.

Sequenced material: thymocytes. The source of these receptors is a boy younger than two with a congenital heart defect.

The V call is TRBV4-1, the J call TRBJ2-2; 8 nucleotides match TRBD2. The CDR3 length is 16 residues. CDR1 MGHRA and CDR2 YSYEKL come from the germline V gene. The V segment lost 0 bases and the J segment 6 bases; nucleotides outside the gene matches: 6. This CDR3 reads CASSQEGLDCPGELFF. The CDR3, as DNA: TGCGCCAGCAGCCAAGAGGGACTAGACTGTCCCGGGGAGCTGTTTTTT.

A note on this clone: Relative to the germline gene, one junction end is altered; a read error may explain this. CDR3 bases: TGCGCCAGCACCCAAAATCATAGAGGGAACACTGAAGCTTTCTTT. Translation: CASTQNHRGNTEAFF. This rearrangement joins TRBV4-1 to TRBJ1-1; D is unresolved. This CDR3 is 15 amino acids long. Germline lookup yields CDR1 MGHRA and CDR2 YSYEKL.

The chain employs TRBV7-6 and TRBJ2-3, with D possibly TRBD1 on 5 matching bases. CDR1 is SGHVS, CDR2 FNYEAQ, per germline. The CDR3 has 20 residues. Trimming removed 0 bases at V and 0 bases at J, with 22 bases between. In DNA form, the CDR3 reads TGTGCCAGCAGCTTAGCGCAATTACAGGTTAATACCGCTAGCACAGATACGCAGTATTTT. It is translated as CASSLAQLQVNTASTDTQYF. Complete variable domain (other parts from reference TRBV7-6 and TRBJ2-3): GAGVSQSPRYKVTKRGQDVALRCDPISGHVSLYWYRQALGQGPEFLTYFNYEAQQDKSGLPNDRFSAERPEGSISTLTIQRTEQRDSAMYRCASSLAQLQVNTASTDTQYFGPGTRLTVL.

The V gene is TRBV19, the J gene TRBJ1-1, with D perhaps TRBD1 (6 bases). CDR1 and CDR2 from the germline V gene are LNHDA and SQIVND (reference sequence). The length of the CDR3 is 16 residues. The V end was cut by 4 bases, the J end by 3 bases, with 18 bases between. CDR3: CASSTGHPHRDTEAFF. CDR3 sequence (DNA): TGTGCCAGTAGTACGGGACACCCTCACCGGGACACTGAAGCTTTCTTT.

This clone was picked up one time. This chain uses TRBV2 with TRBJ2-7, with 7 nucleotides matching TRBD2. V shed 5 bases, J shed 3 bases, and the junction held 13 bases outside the gene matches. CDR1 SNHLY and CDR2 FYNNEI come from the germline V gene. The CDR3 is 16 residues long. This chain's CDR3 is CASSRVGGRAFYEQYF. Here the CDR3 DNA reads TGTGCCAGCAGTAGAGTTGGGGGGAGGGCCTTCTACGAGCAGTACTTC.

This chain uses TRBV7-2 with TRBJ2-7, with TRBD2 matching over 13 bases. The trim removed 5 bases at V and 0 bases at J, leaving 13 bases unmatched. This CDR3 region has 19 residues. Germline CDR1 SGHTA, CDR2 FQGNSA. DNA for the CDR3: TGTGCCAGCAGCCCTAGAGTCGGGACTAGCGGGGCGAGCTCCTACGAGCAGTACTTC. It specifies CASSPRVGTSGASSYEQYF.

The chain joins TRBV28 to TRBJ2-5; TRBD1 is a possible D gene (5 bases). This CDR3 is built from 14 residues. Trimming removed 4 bases from V and 1 base from J, with 10 bases in between. Germline V gene sequence: CDR1 MDHEN, CDR2 SYDVKM. The CDR3 here is CASSSRQIQETQYF. The CDR3 DNA is TGTGCCAGCAGTTCCCGACAGATCCAAGAGACCCAGTACTTC.

The CDR3 DNA reads TGTGCCAGCACAAAAGTAGGGGAGGGGGAGACCCAGTACTTC. Amino acid sequence: CASTKVGEGETQYF. This rearrangement joins TRBV2 to TRBJ2-5; TRBD2 aligns across 7 bases. This CDR3 has 14 residues. CDR1 and CDR2 (germline): SNHLY, FYNNEI. With V trimmed by 7 bases and J by 5 bases, 10 bases remained unmatched.